This entry lists 24 T cell receptor beta chains sequenced from one sample in a study of metastatic and nonmetastatic thyroid tumors. Patients underwent thyroid surgery, and none had received any treatment before it. Through MiXCR, TCRdb re-clonotyped the PCR reads. The sample has about 85,000 clones; around 7.8% are singletons. Source material: blood. The receptors come from a female donor with papillary thyroid cancer or a benign thyroid nodule (not recorded which). Some clones in this sample may be carry-over from other donors' samples.

This clone was counted only a few times. A read error may account for a junction end that differs from germline. The chain combines TRBV27 with TRBJ2-2, with TRBD2 matching over 10 bases. Germline lookup yields CDR1 MNHEY and CDR2 SMNVEV (reference sequence). The length of the CDR3 is 17 residues. CDR3 DNA sequence: TGTGCCAGCAGTTTGGTAGCGGGGGGCCCGAACACCGTGGAGCTGTTTTTT. Residues: CASSLVAGGPNTVELFF.

This clone was seen many times. The chain uses TRBV6-2 or TRBV6-3 and TRBJ2-5; 10 bases map to TRBD2. Trimming took 2 bases from V and 3 from J; bases not matched to a gene: 3. The V gene's germline CDR1 is MNHEY and CDR2 SVGEGT. The CDR3 runs to 15 residues. The CDR3: CASSYTSGVEETQYF. The DNA of the CDR3 is TGTGCCAGCAGTTACACTAGCGGGGTCGAAGAGACCCAGTACTTC.

This chain links TRBV5-6 with TRBJ2-3, with D unresolved. CDR3 length: 14 amino acids. V was pared by 4 bases and J by 2 bases, with 11 bases between. Germline values: CDR1 SGHDT, CDR2 YYEEEE. CDR3 sequence (DNA): TGTGCCAGCAGCCTGAGACAACTCACAGATACGCAGTATTTT. Its protein is CASSLRQLTDTQYF.

This clone has ten or more counts. The same CDR3 also results from other DNA sequences found in this sample. The gene calls are TRBV7-9 and TRBJ2-7; D unresolved. Germline CDR1 and CDR2: SEHNR and FQNEAQ (reference sequence). The CDR3 consists of 13 residues. Trimming cost V 5 bases and J 6 bases, with 14 bases left between them. As DNA, the CDR3 is TGTGCCAGCAGCCTTACGACCTTGGGCGAGCAGTACTTC. Its protein product is CASSLTTLGEQYF.

This clone was observed at least ten times. V and J are TRBV5-6 and TRBJ2-7, with 8 bases aligning to TRBD1. The trim removed 5 bases at V and 3 bases at J, leaving 10 bases unmatched. Germline CDR1 and CDR2: SGHDT and YYEEEE. The CDR3 length is 15 residues. In nucleotides, the CDR3 is TGTGCCAGCAGACCCCGACAGGGGACTCACTACGAGCAGTACTTC. Encoded protein: CASRPRQGTHYEQYF.

This clone was found a few times. The chain links TRBV10-1 to TRBJ2-5; D is undetermined. The CDR3 is 15 amino acids. V lost 6 bases and J lost 2, with 16 bases in between. Per germline, CDR1 WNHNN and CDR2 SYGVQD (reference sequence). The CDR3 protein is CASSSHLGSQETQYF. CDR3 in DNA: TGCGCCAGCAGCTCCCATCTTGGTAGTCAAGAGACCCAGTACTTC.

This clone was recorded a few times. The chain employs TRBV28 and TRBJ1-6; TRBD1 matches at 7 bases. CDR1 is MDHEN, CDR2 SYDVKM, per germline. V lost 6 bases and J lost 7; bases outside the gene matches: 6. The CDR3 totals 14 residues. The CDR3 loop reads CASSRRQGNSPLHF. The CDR3 coding sequence is TGTGCCAGCAGCCGAAGACAGGGAAATTCACCCCTCCACTTT.

This clone has more than one count but fewer than ten. This same CDR3 is encoded by further DNA sequences in the sample. The chain carries TRBV6-1 and TRBJ2-4; perhaps TRBD2 as D (6 bases). Trimming pared 5 bases from V and 1 base from J, leaving 18 bases between. The CDR3 has 17 residues. Germline V gene lookup returns CDR1 MNHNS and CDR2 SASEGT. The CDR3, as DNA: TGTGCCAGCAGTCCAACCACAGGAGGGGTGGCCAAAAACATTCAGTACTTC. Its translation: CASSPTTGGVAKNIQYF.

This chain connects TRBV6-6 to TRBJ2-1; D not resolved. Germline CDR1 and CDR2: MNHNY and SVGAGI (reference sequence). Trimming pared 0 bases from V and 2 bases from J, leaving 8 bases between. The CDR3 runs 15 residues. CDR3 sequence (DNA): TGTGCCAGCAGTTACTCAAGCGCGGCCTACAATGAGCAGTTCTTC. This gives the protein CASSYSSAAYNEQFF.

This clone was observed a few times. The V gene is TRBV20-1, the J gene TRBJ2-5, with D possibly matching TRBD1 (6 bases). V was pared by 6 bases and J by 5 bases, with 13 bases between. Per germline, CDR1 DFQATT and CDR2 SNEGSKA (reference sequence). CDR3 size: 12 residues. Here the CDR3 reads CSAQQGSETQYF. CDR3 coding DNA: TGCAGTGCCCAACAGGGTTCGGAGACCCAGTACTTC.

This clone was found a few times. A read error is possible here, since a much larger clone lies one base away. Since no conserved phenylalanine or tryptophan closes the CDR3, a read error is the likely cause. The chain couples TRBV5-5 to TRBJ2-7; 11 nucleotides align to TRBD1. CDR1 and CDR2 from the germline V gene are SGHKS and YYEKEE (reference sequence). V shed 5 bases and J 3 bases; nucleotides not matched to a gene: 7. This CDR3 has 15 residues. The CDR3 loop reads CASSYPGQGVYEQYL. CDR3 nucleotide sequence: TGTGCCAGCAGTTACCCGGGACAGGGGGTCTACGAGCAGTACCTC.

This clone was seen at least ten times. J is TRBJ1-6 and V is TRBV20-1, with 7 positions matching TRBD1. The CDR3 runs 12 residues. Germline V gene data show CDR1 as DFQATT and CDR2 as SNEGSKA (reference sequence). The junction had 8 bases not matched to a gene; V was cut back by 8 bases and J by 10 bases. CDR3 coding DNA: TGCAGTCCAGACAGGGCAGGGTCACCCCTCCACTTT. Amino acid sequence: CSPDRAGSPLHF.

In this sample, this clone turned up a few times. The junction shows a germline mismatch at one end, possibly a read error. The gene calls are TRBV27 and TRBJ2-3; the match to TRBD2 covers 12 bases. The CDR3 spans 15 residues. The germline V gene encodes CDR1 MNHEY and CDR2 SMNVEV (reference sequence). The DNA of the CDR3 is TGTTCCAGCAGTTTCCTTGCTAGCGGGGGGGGTGGTTGGTATTTT. Its translation: CSSSFLASGGGGWYF.

To note about this clone: Being one base from a much bigger clone, this may be a read error. The rearrangement joins TRBV3-1 to TRBJ1-1, with a weak D call TRBD1 (6 bases). Germline CDR1 LGHDT, CDR2 YNNKEL (reference sequence). The CDR3 loop spans 15 amino acids. V shed 4 bases and J shed 4 bases, with 16 bases lying between them. CDR3 protein: CASSLTRGAGTEAFF. As DNA, the CDR3 is TGTGCCAGCAGCCTCACTCGGGGGGCGGGCACTGAAGCTTTCTTT.

This clone was counted at least ten times. J is TRBJ2-7 and V is TRBV7-2; 11 positions match TRBD1. J was trimmed by 7 bases and V by 6 bases; bases with no gene match: 8. The CDR3 totals 14 residues. CDR1 and CDR2 from the germline V gene are SGHTA and FQGNSA. For the CDR3, the DNA is TGTGCCAGCAGTCATGGACAGGGGGCGTGGGAGCAGTACTTC. Translation: CASSHGQGAWEQYF.

The sample holds many counts of this clone. This chain connects TRBV3-1 to TRBJ1-6; 9 bases agree with TRBD1. There are 15 residues in the CDR3. Germline CDR1 is LGHDT and CDR2 is YNNKEL (reference sequence). Trimming at V came to 3 bases and at J to 10 bases, leaving 7 bases not matched to a gene. As DNA, the CDR3 is TGTGCCAGCAGCCACTCGGACAGGGGTGGGTCACCCCTCCACTTT. Translated, it gives CASSHSDRGGSPLHF.

The J gene is TRBJ1-6, the V gene TRBV10-3; 7 bases are a match to TRBD1. V was pared by 1 base and J by 2 bases, with 5 bases of the junction left unmatched. The CDR3 spans 17 residues. Per the germline V gene, CDR1 is ENHRY and CDR2 is SYGVKD. CDR3 residues: CAISELEGATYNSPLHF. The DNA for the CDR3 is TGTGCCATCAGTGAGTTGGAGGGGGCAACCTATAATTCACCCCTCCACTTT.

This clone came up a few times. The gene calls are TRBV5-1 and TRBJ1-5; D unresolved. V lost 2 bases and J 2 bases, leaving 5 bases between the germline ends. CDR3 length equals 13 residues. CDR1 and CDR2 (germline): SGHRS, YFSETQ. CDR3 nucleotides: TGCGCCAGCAGCTTTTCAGGCAATCAGCCCCAGCATTTT. It yields the protein CASSFSGNQPQHF.

The sample holds a few counts of this clone. Other DNA sequences in the same sample also yield this CDR3. The rearrangement joins TRBV7-6 to TRBJ1-6; D unclear. The CDR3 contains 15 residues. Deletions cut 5 bases from V and 0 bases from J, with 8 bases between. Looked up from germline, CDR1 is SGHVS and CDR2 is FNYEAQ. The CDR3 spells CASSLTSSYNSPLHF. In DNA form, the CDR3 reads TGTGCCAGCAGCCTGACGAGCTCCTATAATTCACCCCTCCACTTT.

This clone has ten or more counts. The CDR3 region is CASTLGTDETQYF. In DNA, the CDR3 is TGTGCCAGCACCCTCGGGACAGACGAGACCCAGTACTTC. V and J are TRBV28 and TRBJ2-5; 7 bases map to TRBD1. The CDR3 covers 13 residues. Per the germline V gene, CDR1 is MDHEN and CDR2 is SYDVKM. Trimming at V came to 7 bases and at J to 5 bases, leaving 7 bases not matched to a gene. The full variable domain, completed using reference TRBV28 and TRBJ2-5, is DVKVTQSSRYLVKRTGEKVFLECVQDMDHENMFWYRQDPGLGLRLIYFSYDVKMKEKGDIPEGYSVSREKKERFSLILESASTNQTSMYLCASTLGTDETQYFGPGTRLLVL.

In this sample, this clone turned up many times. The chain uses TRBV4-1 and TRBJ2-3; the D gene is possibly TRBD2 (7 bases). This CDR3 has 18 amino acids. V was trimmed by 1 base and J by 2 bases, leaving 19 bases between them. CDR1 and CDR2 (germline): MGHRA, YSYEKL. CDR3 nucleotide sequence: TGCGCCAGCAGCCAAGGGTCAGGTAGGGGGGGGCCCACAGATACGCAGTATTTT. Its protein is CASSQGSGRGGPTDTQYF.

In its sample, this clone was seen a few times. A single base separates this from a much larger clone, so it may be a read error. The chain uses TRBV7-8 and TRBJ2-5; D call uncertain. The V gene's germline CDR1 is SGHVS and CDR2 FQNEAQ. This CDR3 has 11 residues. Trimming removed 5 bases from V and 9 bases from J, with 10 bases in between. CDR3 sequence: CASSDRHSQYF. The CDR3 DNA follows: TGTGCCAGCAGCGACCGGCATTCCCAGTACTTC.

This clone was seen repeatedly, ten times or more. The V and J genes are TRBV19 and TRBJ1-4; D is possibly TRBD1 (5 bases). V was clipped by 5 bases and J by 8 bases, with 15 bases between them. This CDR3 is built from 14 residues. The germline CDR1 and CDR2 sequences are LNHDA and SQIVND (reference sequence). The CDR3 sequence is CASSPYGTEEKLFF. The CDR3 region has the DNA TGTGCCAGTAGTCCCTACGGGACCGAGGAAAAACTGTTTTTT.

This clone was found a few times. The chain couples TRBV29-1 to TRBJ2-1; D not resolved. The CDR3 runs to 10 residues. Germline CDR1 and CDR2: SQVTM and ANQGSEA. The V end was cut by 3 bases, the J end by 6 bases, with 3 bases between. The CDR3 loop is CSVESNEQFF. The CDR3 coding sequence is TGCAGCGTTGAGAGCAATGAGCAGTTCTTC.